The clone carrying this T cell receptor (beta chain) appeared a few times. The V gene end was trimmed by 6 bases and the J gene end by 2 bases; junction bases not matched to a gene: 8. This CDR3 comprises 15 residues. Germline-derived CDR1 and CDR2 are MNHEY and SVGAGI. This entry belongs to a study of cytomegalovirus exposure and HLA in healthy donors. The PCR had 60 Vbeta and 13 Jbeta primers. Sequenced by immunoSEQ multiplex PCR; TCRdb stores in-frame clones only, minus some. The sample holds 85,000 to 130,000 clones, about 74% seen once. The source is a woman between 18 and 29 years old in good health and CMV-seropositive. Sequenced material: PBMCs. The chain joins TRBV6-5 to TRBJ2-7, with 9 bases identical to TRBD1. As DNA, the CDR3 is TGTGCCAGCAGGGTAAGACAGGGGGGCGCCTACGAGCAGTACTTC. Translation: CASRVRQGGAYEQYF.